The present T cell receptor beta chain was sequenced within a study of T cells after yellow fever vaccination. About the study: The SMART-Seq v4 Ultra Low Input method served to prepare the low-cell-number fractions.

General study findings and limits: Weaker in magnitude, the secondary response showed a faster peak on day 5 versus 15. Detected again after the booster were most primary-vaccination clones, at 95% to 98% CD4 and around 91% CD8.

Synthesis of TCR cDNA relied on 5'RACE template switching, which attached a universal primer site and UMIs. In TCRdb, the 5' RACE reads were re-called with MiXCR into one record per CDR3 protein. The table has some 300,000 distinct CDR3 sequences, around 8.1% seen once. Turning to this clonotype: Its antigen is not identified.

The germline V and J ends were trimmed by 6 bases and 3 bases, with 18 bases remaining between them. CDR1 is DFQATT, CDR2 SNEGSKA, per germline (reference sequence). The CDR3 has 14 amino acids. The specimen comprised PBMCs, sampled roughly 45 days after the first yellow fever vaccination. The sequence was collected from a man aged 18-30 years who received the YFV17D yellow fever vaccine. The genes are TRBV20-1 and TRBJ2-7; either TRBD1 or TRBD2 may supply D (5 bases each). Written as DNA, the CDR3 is TGCAGTGCCCAGAAGGGGACGGACCACTACGAGCAGTACTTC. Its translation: CSAQKGTDHYEQYF.